Listed below are T cell receptor beta chains from one sample, sequenced in a study of Tregs in tolerant kidney transplant recipients. Produced via immunoSEQ multiplex PCR; TCRdb's table is partial and in-frame only. Altogether 240,000 or so clones are present, 84% being singletons, with the ten largest covering under 0.65%. The specimen sequenced was CD4+ T cells from blood. These receptors were taken from a human donor in good health. The CDR3 runs from the conserved cysteine through the conserved F or W. The D gene is left open where the match is weak. Expanded clones get a size class; other rows say once, few or many, or leave the size out.

d_gene: NA
v_gene: TRBV5-4
j_gene: TRBJ2-1
len: 13
abundance: once
CDR3nt: TGTGCCAGCCAGGGACCCTCGCGGAATGAGCAGTTCTTC
CDR3aa: CASQGPSRNEQFF

d_gene: NA
v_gene: TRBV10-3
j_gene: TRBJ2-3
len: 15
abundance: NA
CDR3nt: TGTGCCACGGGGGACTCGATGGTTAGCACAGATACGCAGTATTTT
CDR3aa: CATGDSMVSTDTQYF

d_gene: NA
v_gene: TRBV15
j_gene: TRBJ2-3
len: 17
abundance: NA
CDR3nt: TGTGCCACCAGCAGAGAGAGGGCGGGGTCTGGCACAGATACGCAGTATTTT
CDR3aa: CATSRERAGSGTDTQYF

d_gene: TRBD2
v_gene: TRBV10-1
j_gene: TRBJ2-3
len: 15
abundance: once
CDR3nt: TGCGCCAGCAGTAGAATAGCGGGGGGAGGAGATACGCAGTATTTT
CDR3aa: CASSRIAGGGDTQYF

d_gene: TRBD2
v_gene: TRBV5-6
j_gene: TRBJ2-1
len: 15
abundance: NA
CDR3nt: TGTGCCAGCAGCTATCGTGCGGGGGGCCTCTATGAGCAGTTCTTC
CDR3aa: CASSYRAGGLYEQFF

d_gene: NA
v_gene: TRBV30
j_gene: TRBJ1-2
len: 13
abundance: NA
CDR3nt: TGTGCCTGGGGACGTATTCCGAACTATGGCTACACCTTC
CDR3aa: CAWGRIPNYGYTF

d_gene: NA
v_gene: TRBV11-2
j_gene: TRBJ2-7
len: 15
abundance: NA
CDR3nt: TGTGCCAGCAGAAAACCGCCGGGGCCTGGTAACGAGCAGTACTTC
CDR3aa: CASRKPPGPGNEQYF

d_gene: TRBD1
v_gene: TRBV5-1
j_gene: TRBJ1-2
len: 13
abundance: NA
CDR3nt: TGCGCCACCGCCGGACAGGGGCTGTGGGGCTACACCTTC
CDR3aa: CATAGQGLWGYTF

d_gene: NA
v_gene: TRBV11-2
j_gene: TRBJ2-7
len: 12
abundance: NA
CDR3nt: TGTGCCAGCAGCTCAGGACTTACGGAGCAGTACTTC
CDR3aa: CASSSGLTEQYF

d_gene: NA
v_gene: TRBV18
j_gene: TRBJ2-7
len: 14
abundance: NA
CDR3nt: TGTGCCAGCTCTCCCCCGACGGTCTCCTACGAGCAGTACTTC
CDR3aa: CASSPPTVSYEQYF

d_gene: TRBD2
v_gene: TRBV4-2
j_gene: TRBJ2-7
len: 14
abundance: NA
CDR3nt: TGTGCCAGCAGCCAAGGCGTGGGGGGGTTTGTGCAGTACTTC
CDR3aa: CASSQGVGGFVQYF

d_gene: TRBD2
v_gene: TRBV7-2
j_gene: TRBJ2-1
len: 16
abundance: NA
CDR3nt: TGTGCCAGCAGCTTAGATAGCCTAGCGGGAGTTAATGAGCAGTTCTTC
CDR3aa: CASSLDSLAGVNEQFF

d_gene: NA
v_gene: TRBV10-1
j_gene: TRBJ1-1
len: 14
abundance: few
CDR3nt: TGCGCCACCGAGGCGGGCAGGGGAAACACTGAAGCTTTCTTT
CDR3aa: CATEAGRGNTEAFF

d_gene: NA
v_gene: TRBV18
j_gene: TRBJ1-3
len: 15
abundance: NA
CDR3nt: TGTGCCAGCTCACCCCAGGATACGGTCGGAAACACCATATATTTT
CDR3aa: CASSPQDTVGNTIYF

d_gene: NA
v_gene: TRBV14
j_gene: TRBJ2-7
len: 13
abundance: NA
CDR3nt: TGTGCCAGCAGCCAAGTTTCAGTGTACGAGCAGTACTTC
CDR3aa: CASSQVSVYEQYF

d_gene: NA
v_gene: TRBV2
j_gene: TRBJ2-2
len: 13
abundance: NA
CDR3nt: TGTGCCAGCAGCTCCTGGGGGAGCGGGGAGCTGTTTTTT
CDR3aa: CASSSWGSGELFF

d_gene: NA
v_gene: TRBV2
j_gene: TRBJ2-2
len: 14
abundance: NA
CDR3nt: TGTGCCAGCAAAAGGAGCGAGAACACCGGGGAGCTGTTTTTT
CDR3aa: CASKRSENTGELFF

d_gene: NA
v_gene: TRBV28
j_gene: TRBJ2-2
len: 13
abundance: NA
CDR3nt: TGTGCCGGCCAGACCCGGAACACCGGGGAGCTGTTTTTT
CDR3aa: CAGQTRNTGELFF

d_gene: TRBD2
v_gene: TRBV5-4
j_gene: TRBJ2-7
len: 14
abundance: NA
CDR3nt: TGTGCCAGCAGCCCGGGACTAGCGTACTACGAGCAGTACTTC
CDR3aa: CASSPGLAYYEQYF